One sample yielded the 32 T cell receptor beta chains listed below, sequenced in a study of shared clonotypes between healthy human individuals (dated by TCRdb to 2018 to 2021). CD8 naive samples consisted of CD45RO-negative cells that were positively selected for CCR7, yielding a CD45RA+CCR7+ population without TemRA cells. The library was made by the immunoSEQ multiplex PCR assay. TCRdb stores this immuneACCESS table with in-frame sequences only. Part of the clones is absent; in the studies checked, under half of the shortfall reflects unresolved V genes, and no reason is known for the rest. Within this sample are approximately 1.9 million clones, with around 93% of them counted one time only. The ten largest clones take up less than 2% of the sample. What was sequenced was naive CD8+ T cells from PBMCs. The cell subset or site label here, explained by the study, means: CD45RA+CCR7+. The receptors here all came from a man aged 18 to 30 in good health. Some clones in this sample may be carry-over from other donors' samples.

The genes are TRBV5-4 and TRBJ1-2, with D maybe TRBD1 (5 bases). V was trimmed by 0 bases and J by 4 bases, leaving 13 bases between them. CDR3 length: 15 residues. Germline V gene lookup returns CDR1 SGHNT and CDR2 YYREEE (reference sequence). The CDR3 DNA follows: TGTGCCAGCAGCTTGGATGTGGGCAGGGTCTATGGCTACACCTTC. It codes for CASSLDVGRVYGYTF.

Here the CDR3 DNA reads TGTGCCAGCAGCATTAGGCCGGACAGAGAAGAGACCCAGTACTTC. The encoded protein is CASSIRPDREETQYF. The chain links TRBV13 to TRBJ2-5; perhaps TRBD1 as D (6 bases). The CDR3 runs 15 residues. Germline V lookup: CDR1 PRHDT, CDR2 FYEKMQ (reference sequence). The V end was cut by 5 bases, the J end by 3 bases, with 16 bases between.

In regard to this clone: This same CDR3 is encoded by further DNA sequences in the sample. The V and J genes are TRBV6-1 and TRBJ2-3, with D tentatively TRBD2 (6 bases). Germline CDR1 reads MNHNS; CDR2 reads SASEGT. The CDR3 contains 14 residues. V was pared by 4 bases and J by 3 bases, with 11 bases between. Here the CDR3 DNA reads TGTGCCAGCAGTGGCGGGGTGGGGACAGATACGCAGTATTTT. This translates into CASSGGVGTDTQYF.

The J gene is TRBJ1-1, the V gene TRBV9, with 9 bases identical to TRBD1. With 4 bases clipped from V and 1 base from J, the junction kept 11 bases outside the gene matches. Germline CDR1 reads SGDLS; CDR2 reads YYNGEE. This CDR3 contains 17 residues. The CDR3 region has the DNA TGTGCCAGCAGCCAATCCGGGACAGGGTCGAGGAACACTGAAGCTTTCTTT. This encodes CASSQSGTGSRNTEAFF. Supplemented by reference TRBV9 and TRBJ1-1, the full variable domain reads DSGVTQTPKHLITATGQRVTLRCSPRSGDLSVYWYQQSLDQGLQFLIQYYNGEERAKGNILERFSAQQFPDLHSELNLSSLELGDSALYFCASSQSGTGSRNTEAFFGQGTRLTVV.

The V and J genes are TRBV12-2 and TRBJ2-5; the D call of TRBD2 is as the table states it, not checked on the DNA. TRBV12-2 is a listed pseudogene. CDR3 length: 14 amino acids. The CDR3 is CASRCKREWETQYF. For the CDR3, the DNA is TGTGCAAGTCGTTGCAAGCGGGAGTGGGAGACCCAGTACTTC.

The V gene is TRBV19, the J gene TRBJ1-1; D uncertain. V was pared by 4 bases and J by 0 bases, with 12 bases between. CDR3 length: 15 amino acids. CDR1 and CDR2 from the germline V gene are LNHDA and SQIVND (reference sequence). CDR3 DNA sequence: TGTGCCAGTAGTACACAACAGACTCTGAACACTGAAGCTTTCTTT. Amino acid sequence: CASSTQQTLNTEAFF.

CDR3 nucleotides: TGTGCCACCAGCGAATGGGAGGGGGGCACAGATACGCAGTATTTT. Amino acids: CATSEWEGGTDTQYF. The rearrangement links TRBV15 to TRBJ2-3; D is perhaps TRBD2 (7 bases). Germline loops: CDR1 LNHNV, CDR2 YYDKDF (reference sequence). The CDR3 consists of 15 residues. The germline V and J ends were trimmed by 5 bases and 1 base, with 13 bases remaining between them.

In this sample, this clone turned up once. This chain connects TRBV28 to TRBJ1-4; 7 positions agree with TRBD1. V lost 8 bases to trimming and J lost 0 bases; unmatched junction nucleotides: 6. Germline-derived CDR1 and CDR2 are MDHEN and SYDVKM. The CDR3 has 15 amino acids. The CDR3 region has the DNA TGTGCCAGCGAAGGGCAGGGGGCAACTAATGAAAAACTGTTTTTT. This sequence encodes CASEGQGATNEKLFF. The full variable domain, completed using reference TRBV28 and TRBJ1-4, is DVKVTQSSRYLVKRTGEKVFLECVQDMDHENMFWYRQDPGLGLRLIYFSYDVKMKEKGDIPEGYSVSREKKERFSLILESASTNQTSMYLCASEGQGATNEKLFFGSGTQLSVL.

This clone was counted between two and nine times. V gene TRBV9 combines with J gene TRBJ1-2; D is uncertain. This CDR3 has 14 amino acids. From germline, CDR1 is SGDLS and CDR2 YYNGEE. Trimming pared 0 bases from V and 2 bases from J, leaving 8 bases between. DNA for the CDR3: TGTGCCAGCAGCGTAGGGGCAGAGAACTATGGCTACACCTTC. As protein: CASSVGAENYGYTF.

For this clone: Other DNA sequences of this sample code for an identical CDR3. This chain uses TRBV28 with TRBJ2-1; 9 nucleotides match TRBD2. J gave up 4 bases and V 2 bases, and 3 bases lay outside the gene matches. Looked up from germline, CDR1 is MDHEN and CDR2 is SYDVKM. The CDR3 sequence is 15 residues long. Written as DNA, the CDR3 is TGTGCCAGCAGTTTAATTGGACTAGCGTACAATGAGCAGTTCTTC. This encodes CASSLIGLAYNEQFF.

The V gene is TRBV6-6, the J gene TRBJ2-2; no reliable D call. CDR1 MNHNY and CDR2 SVGAGI come from the germline V gene (reference sequence). The CDR3 runs to 15 residues. V lost 2 bases, J lost 3 bases, and 10 bases lay in between. CDR3 DNA: TGTGCCAGCAGTTACGGCGGCCAATACACCGGGGAGCTGTTTTTT. Residues: CASSYGGQYTGELFF.

The chain couples TRBV11-3 to TRBJ2-1; 10 nucleotides agree with TRBD2. CDR1 SGHNT and CDR2 YENEEA come from the germline V gene. The CDR3 sequence is 15 residues long. J gave up 6 bases and V 4 bases, and 6 bases lay outside the gene matches. The CDR3 DNA reads as TGTGCCAGCAGCTCCCGGACTAGCGGAGCCAATGAGCAGTTCTTC. Translation: CASSSRTSGANEQFF.

CDR3 sequence (DNA): TGTGCCAGCAGCTTAGGTTGGGACAGGGGGGACCAGCCCCAGCATTTT. Translated, it gives CASSLGWDRGDQPQHF. The rearrangement uses TRBV11-2 and TRBJ1-5; 11 bases line up with TRBD1. Unmatched junction bases numbered 6, after V lost 1 base and J lost 7 bases. The CDR3 spans 16 residues. Per the germline V gene, CDR1 is SGHAT and CDR2 is FQNNGV.

This chain's CDR3 is CASSHPYGEEQYF. The CDR3 nucleotides are TGTGCCAGCAGTCATCCCTATGGGGAAGAGCAGTACTTC. The V and J genes are TRBV6-6 and TRBJ2-7; D uncertain. Germline CDR1 reads MNHNY; CDR2 reads SVGAGI (reference sequence). The CDR3 has 13 residues. Trimming pared 5 bases from V and 7 bases from J, leaving 15 bases between.

This clone has a handful of counts. This chain uses TRBV7-9 with TRBJ2-2; 9 nucleotides match TRBD2. V trimming: 2 bases; J trimming: 7 bases; junction bases outside the gene matches: 8. Germline V CDR1 and CDR2: SEHNR, FQNEAQ (reference sequence). This CDR3 comprises 16 residues. CDR3 region: CASSLLRGRAFGELFF. CDR3 DNA: TGTGCCAGCAGCTTACTACGCGGGAGGGCCTTCGGGGAGCTGTTTTTT.

V gene TRBV5-1 combines with J gene TRBJ1-2, with D possibly being TRBD1 (5 bases). The CDR3 sequence is 19 residues long. The germline gives CDR1 SGHRS, CDR2 YFSETQ. Trimming stripped 0 bases from V and 2 bases from J, with 23 bases between. The CDR3 protein is CASSLDFGQGTGWNYGYTF. As DNA, the CDR3 is TGCGCCAGCAGCTTGGATTTCGGGCAGGGAACTGGATGGAACTATGGCTACACCTTC.

The V gene is TRBV7-3, the J gene TRBJ2-1, with 11 positions matching TRBD1. Trimming took 6 bases from V and 5 from J; bases not matched to a gene: 6. This CDR3 has 15 residues. CDR1 SGHTA and CDR2 FQGTGA come from the germline V gene. Written as DNA, the CDR3 is TGTGCCAGCAGTCGGACAGGGGGCCCCCACAATGAGCAGTTCTTC. Residues: CASSRTGGPHNEQFF.

Worth noting for this clone: At the DNA level, this CDR3 is encoded by other sequences in the same sample as well. V is TRBV9 and J is TRBJ1-3; D unclear. Germline CDR1 SGDLS, CDR2 YYNGEE. Trimming shortened V by 5 bases and J by 2 bases, and 8 bases separated the two germline ends. The length of the CDR3 is 13 residues. In DNA, the CDR3 is TGTGCCAGCAGTCCGGGAACTGGAAACACCATATATTTT. It codes for CASSPGTGNTIYF.

A remark on this clone: This sample includes further DNA sequences coding for the same CDR3. The CDR3 region is CASSIGLHSYEQYF. The CDR3 DNA reads TGTGCCAGTAGTATAGGACTTCACTCCTACGAGCAGTACTTC. This chain links TRBV19 with TRBJ2-7; no firm D call. Per germline, CDR1 LNHDA and CDR2 SQIVND (reference sequence). This CDR3 region has 14 residues. Deletions cut 1 base from V and 0 bases from J, with 7 bases between.

This chain links TRBV7-9 with TRBJ1-1, with unresolved D. This CDR3 contains 14 residues. V shed 5 bases and J shed 3 bases, with 13 bases lying between them. Germline V gives CDR1 SEHNR, CDR2 FQNEAQ (reference sequence). The CDR3 nucleotides are TGTGCCAGCAGCCAAATGGGCGGTTACACTGAAGCTTTCTTT. Its translation: CASSQMGGYTEAFF.

CDR3 in amino acids: CASNPPTYNEQFF. CDR3 DNA sequence: TGTGCCAGCAACCCCCCCACTTACAATGAGCAGTTCTTC. This chain joins TRBV28 and TRBJ2-1; D not certain. The germline CDR1 and CDR2 sequences are MDHEN and SYDVKM. The CDR3 spans 13 residues. V was cut by 7 bases and J by 4 bases, with 11 bases left in between. Full variable domain (rest looked up from reference TRBV28 and TRBJ2-1): DVKVTQSSRYLVKRTGEKVFLECVQDMDHENMFWYRQDPGLGLRLIYFSYDVKMKEKGDIPEGYSVSREKKERFSLILESASTNQTSMYLCASNPPTYNEQFFGPGTRLTVL.

The CDR3 here is CASSYSKNTEAFF. Written as DNA, the CDR3 is TGTGCCAGCAGTTACTCTAAGAACACTGAAGCTTTCTTT. The chain has TRBV6-6 and TRBJ1-1; D unresolved. V lost 0 bases to trimming and J lost 1 base, with 3 bases between them. Germline CDR1 and CDR2: MNHNY and SVGAGI (reference sequence). This CDR3 contains 13 residues.

Only a few counts were recorded for this clone. This rearrangement joins TRBV9 to TRBJ2-2, with D possibly being TRBD1 (5 bases). Per the germline V gene, CDR1 is SGDLS and CDR2 is YYNGEE. This CDR3 has 14 amino acids. The germline V and J ends were trimmed by 0 bases and 8 bases, with 11 bases remaining between them. The CDR3: CASSVEQGQGELFF. The CDR3 DNA sequence: TGTGCCAGCAGCGTAGAGCAGGGCCAAGGGGAGCTGTTTTTT.

The chain recombines TRBV4-1 with TRBJ2-7; no clear D. Germline lookup yields CDR1 MGHRA and CDR2 YSYEKL. Trimming removed 4 bases at V and 2 bases at J, with 9 bases between. This CDR3 is built from 13 residues. The CDR3 nucleotides read TGCGCCAGCAGCCGGATCGGGCCCTACGAGCAGTACTTC. Encoded protein: CASSRIGPYEQYF.

V usage is TRBV5-4 and J usage is TRBJ2-7; TRBD2 matches at 13 bases. The CDR3 runs to 16 residues. The germline V gene encodes CDR1 SGHNT and CDR2 YYREEE (reference sequence). With 4 bases clipped from V and 2 bases from J, the junction kept 6 bases outside the gene matches. For the CDR3, the DNA is TGTGCCAGCAGCGGAGGACTAGCGGGAGCTGCCTACGAGCAGTACTTC. Amino acid sequence: CASSGGLAGAAYEQYF.

The genes are TRBV6-1 and TRBJ1-1; D is unresolved. Germline CDR1 is MNHNS and CDR2 is SASEGT. The CDR3 length is 12 residues. Trimming shortened V by 8 bases and J by 7 bases, and 14 bases separated the two germline ends. This CDR3 is CASSSAGFEAFF. Here the CDR3 DNA reads TGTGCCAGCTCCTCTGCGGGGTTTGAAGCTTTCTTT.

The table lists this clone with a few counts. V gene TRBV5-4 combines with J gene TRBJ2-1; D gene unclear. Deletions cut 5 bases from V and 6 bases from J, with 6 bases between. CDR3 length equals 11 residues. The germline gives CDR1 SGHNT, CDR2 YYREEE (reference sequence). In nucleotides, the CDR3 is TGTGCCAGCAGGATCCGCAATGAGCAGTTCTTC. It yields the protein CASRIRNEQFF.

The DNA of the CDR3 is TGTGCCACCAGCTCTGGGAGAGGGGGGGGCACTGAAGCTTTCTTT. Translating gives CATSSGRGGGTEAFF. V gene TRBV15 combines with J gene TRBJ1-1; the D gene is possibly TRBD1 (6 bases). The CDR3 contains 15 residues. Germline V gives CDR1 LNHNV, CDR2 YYDKDF (reference sequence). Trimming left V 5 bases short and J 4 bases short, with 17 bases between.

The rearrangement uses TRBV7-8 and TRBJ2-5; possible D gene TRBD2, 5 bases. CDR1 is SGHVS and CDR2 is FQNEAQ in the germline V gene. V lost 5 bases, J lost 4 bases, and 14 bases lay in between. The CDR3 is made up of 14 amino acids. This CDR3 is CASSDDLAGETQYF. CDR3 DNA: TGTGCCAGCAGCGACGACCTAGCAGGAGAGACCCAGTACTTC.

This chain connects TRBV9 to TRBJ2-6; D perhaps matches TRBD1 (6 bases). The V end lost 0 bases, the J end lost 7 bases, and 17 bases lay between the germline ends. Germline V lookup: CDR1 SGDLS, CDR2 YYNGEE. This CDR3 spans 17 amino acids. The CDR3 bases are TGTGCCAGCAGCGTAGCGAGGAACAGGGTTAGTGCCAACGTCCTGACTTTC. This codes for CASSVARNRVSANVLTF.

This sequence joins TRBV6-5 and TRBJ2-1; perhaps TRBD2 as D (7 bases). V was shortened by 6 bases and J by 9 bases, with 21 bases between the two germline ends. Germline V gives CDR1 MNHEY, CDR2 SVGAGI. This CDR3 comprises 15 residues. In DNA form, the CDR3 reads TGTGCCAGCAGGAAACAGGGTGTGGGGGGGGGTGAGCAGTTCTTC. This translates into CASRKQGVGGGEQFF.

The J gene is TRBJ2-7, the V gene TRBV13, with TRBD2 as a possible D gene (5 bases). The CDR3 loop spans 17 amino acids. The V gene lost 2 bases and the J gene lost 0 bases, with 17 bases spanning the gap. CDR1 is PRHDT, CDR2 FYEKMQ, per germline (reference sequence). CDR3 residues: CASSLKESAGSSYEQYF. In nucleotides, the CDR3 is TGTGCCAGCAGCTTAAAGGAGTCCGCTGGGAGCTCCTACGAGCAGTACTTC.